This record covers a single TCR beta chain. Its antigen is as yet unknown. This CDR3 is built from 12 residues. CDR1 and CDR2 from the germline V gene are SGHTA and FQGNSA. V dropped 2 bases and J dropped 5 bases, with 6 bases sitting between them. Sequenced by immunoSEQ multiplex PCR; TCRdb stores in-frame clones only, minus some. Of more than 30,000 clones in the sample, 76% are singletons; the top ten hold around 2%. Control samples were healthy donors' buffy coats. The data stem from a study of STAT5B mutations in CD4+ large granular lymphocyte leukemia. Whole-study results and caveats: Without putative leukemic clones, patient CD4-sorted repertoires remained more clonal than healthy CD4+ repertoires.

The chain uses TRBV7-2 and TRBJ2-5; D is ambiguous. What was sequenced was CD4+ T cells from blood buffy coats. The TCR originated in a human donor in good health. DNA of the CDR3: TGTGCCAGCAGCTTAAGCCGGGAGACCCAGTACTTC. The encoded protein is CASSLSRETQYF.